This T cell receptor (beta chain) was observed in a study of technical replicates of blood from four donors. Using immunoSEQ multiplex PCR, the repertoire was profiled, and TCRdb retains in-frame clones only, with some absent. Of some 70,000 clones in the sample, 95% to 97% are singletons; the top ten hold 0.25% to 0.35%. V was pared by 8 bases and J by 5 bases, with 6 bases of the junction left unmatched. The CDR3 has 13 residues. Germline lookup yields CDR1 SNHLY and CDR2 FYNNEI. The J gene is TRBJ1-1, the V gene TRBV2; 9 bases match TRBD1. The receptor's source is a human donor in good health. Sequencing was carried out using T cells isolated from PBMCs. The CDR3 bases are TGTGCCAGCGCCAGACAGGGGGGTACTGAAGCTTTCTTT. Encoded protein: CASARQGGTEAFF. Using reference TRBV2 and TRBJ1-1 for the parts outside the CDR3, the full variable domain is EPEVTQTPSHQVTQMGQEVILRCVPISNHLYFYWYRQILGQKVEFLVSFYNNEISEKSEIFDDQFSVERPDGSNFTLKIRSTKLEDSAMYFCASARQGGTEAFFGQGTRLTVV.